This T cell receptor beta chain was found in a study of metastatic and nonmetastatic thyroid tumors (TCRdb year 2020). Background for the entire study: Repertoires were compared across peripheral blood and tumor or nodule tissue samples from malignant and benign thyroid patients. General study outcomes and caveats: In both blood and tumor samples, malignant tumors were reported to have significantly higher TCR beta diversity than benign nodules.

No patient had received any treatment before thyroid surgery. Using T-cell receptor beta sequencing, the researchers looked back retrospectively at clinical samples from patients, gathered between the early 2010s and the late 2010s. Library generation was performed with PCR. Sequencer: Illumina HiSeq 4000. High-throughput sequencing was used to profile the CDR3 region of the TCR beta-chain in every patient. Regarding the original processing steps: Drawing on CDR3 differences between clinicopathological groups, the researchers built a classifier meant to tell apart patients with distant-metastatic papillary thyroid cancer. To measure repertoire diversity the researchers used the Shannon index, while the Morisita-Horn index served to gauge how similar the tumor and blood repertoires were. The public reads were reprocessed in TCRdb via fastp at Q25 and MiXCR, keeping in-frame beta chains. V and J calls and clone size were set by TCRdb, not the authors. The sample records tens of thousands of clones, approximately 16% of which are singletons. Around 9.9% of the sample rests with the top ten.

This clone was seen many times. No antigen is known for it. The input lacks base qualities; no much larger clone sits a single base away. Sequencing was carried out using tumor tissue. The clonotype comes from a female donor with papillary thyroid cancer or a benign thyroid nodule (not recorded which). Some clones in this sample may be carry-over from other donors' samples.

CDR3 sequence: CASSDYREVNTEAFF. In nucleotides, the sequence is TGTGCCAGCAGTGACTACAGGGAGGTGAACACTGAAGCTTTCTTT. This receptor chain uses TRBV6-1 and TRBJ1-1; a tentative D match to TRBD1 spans 6 bases. V was cut back by 3 bases and J by 0 bases, leaving a gap of 11 bases between them. Taken from cysteine to phenylalanine, the CDR3 has 15 residues. CDR3 DNA is the only sequence kept; it has 45 bases, read in frame from the first base. For CDR1 and CDR2, the germline V gene lists MNHNS and SASEGT.